The 13 T cell receptor beta chains listed next were all sequenced from one sample in a study of siplizumab effects on memory and regulatory T cells. Some clones are missing from TCRdb's copy, which holds only in-frame ones; the method was immunoSEQ multiplex PCR. The sample has about 87,000 clones, about 87% seen once; the top ten hold roughly 14%. Sequencing was performed on CD4+ T cells sorted from blood. Receptors originate from a human donor in good health.

The genes are TRBV7-2 and TRBJ1-2; weak D call: TRBD1 (6 bases). There are 13 residues in the CDR3. Germline CDR1 SGHTA, CDR2 FQGNSA. V dropped 4 bases and J dropped 8 bases, with 14 bases sitting between them. The CDR3 coding sequence is TGTGCCAGCAGCTATACAGGGATGGAGGGCTACACCTTC. Translating gives CASSYTGMEGYTF.

This clone has a single count. The chain links TRBV7-9 to TRBJ2-3; D not resolved. The CDR3 loop spans 17 amino acids. The V gene's germline CDR1 is SEHNR and CDR2 FQNEAQ (reference sequence). Between the trimmed V and J ends, which lost 1 base and 4 bases, there was a span of 18 bases. CDR3 nucleotide sequence: TGTGCCAGCAGCTTAGGTACCGGTCAAGGTCTCTCAGATACGCAGTATTTT. This encodes CASSLGTGQGLSDTQYF.

Worth noting for this clone: Compared with germline, one end of the junction differs, possibly owing to a read error. V usage is TRBV9 and J usage is TRBJ1-4; D remains ambiguous. The CDR3 totals 12 residues. Germline CDR1 SGDLS, CDR2 YYNGEE. CDR3 loop: CASSVAAPPENF. The CDR3 DNA reads TGTGCCAGCAGCGTAGCTGCTCCGCCCGAAAATTTT.

The chain has TRBV19 and TRBJ1-1; no definite D call. V was clipped by 7 bases and J by 7 bases, with 16 bases between them. CDR1 is LNHDA and CDR2 is SQIVND in the germline V gene (reference sequence). The CDR3 has 13 amino acids. This chain's CDR3 is CASTLDRTSEAFF. The DNA for the CDR3 is TGTGCCAGTACGTTGGACCGAACGAGTGAAGCTTTCTTT. Full variable domain (rest looked up from reference TRBV19 and TRBJ1-1): DGGITQSPKYLFRKEGQNVTLSCEQNLNHDAMYWYRQDPGQGLRLIYYSQIVNDFQKGDIAEGYSVSREKKESFPLTVTSAQKNPTAFYLCASTLDRTSEAFFGQGTRLTVV.

The table lists this clone with a count of one. The chain has TRBV6-5 and TRBJ2-5; no clear D. Judging by the DNA end, TRBJ2-7 fits better; the J call may be wrong. Germline-derived CDR1 and CDR2 are MNHEY and SVGAGI. This CDR3 has 13 amino acids. In DNA, the CDR3 is TGTGCCAGCAGTCCAGATTGGTCCCGCGAGCAGTACTTC. Its translation: CASSPDWSREQYF.

This chain connects TRBV7-8 to TRBJ2-7, with TRBD1 matching over 9 bases. The CDR3 extends over 15 amino acids. Looked up from germline, CDR1 is SGHVS and CDR2 is FQNEAQ. Trimming took 6 bases from V and 2 from J; bases not matched to a gene: 8. The CDR3 DNA follows: TGTGCCAGCAGAGTACCCGGGACAGGGACCTACGAGCAGTACTTC. It codes for CASRVPGTGTYEQYF.

The chain couples TRBV5-1 to TRBJ1-1, with 7 bases lining up with TRBD1. The CDR3 length is 15 residues. V dropped 3 bases and J dropped 4; count of bases not matched to a gene: 9. The germline V gene encodes CDR1 SGHRS and CDR2 YFSETQ. CDR3 residues: CASSSLQGLGTEAFF. CDR3 bases: TGCGCCAGCAGCTCCCTACAGGGGTTGGGCACTGAAGCTTTCTTT.

This chain uses TRBV6-5 with TRBJ2-4, with D unresolved. The germline CDR1 and CDR2 sequences are MNHEY and SVGAGI. Between the trimmed V and J ends, which lost 8 bases and 2 bases, there was a span of 16 bases. The CDR3 loop spans 15 amino acids. The CDR3 nucleotides are TGTGCCAGCGCAAAGGAGTTCAGGTCCAAAAACATTCAGTACTTC. It specifies CASAKEFRSKNIQYF.

Here the CDR3 DNA reads TGCGCCAGCAGCTTGGAGGGACAGGGGAAAAAAAAAGAGACCCAGTACTTC. This translates into CASSLEGQGKKKETQYF. The V and J genes are TRBV5-1 and TRBJ2-5; 10 bases align to TRBD1. The CDR3 is 17 residues long. The germline gives CDR1 SGHRS, CDR2 YFSETQ. The V and J ends lost 0 bases and 3 bases, in that order; junction bases with no gene match: 8.

This rearrangement joins TRBV5-5 to TRBJ1-3; D might be TRBD1 (5 bases). The CDR3 runs 16 residues. The germline V and J ends were trimmed by 2 bases and 2 bases, with 14 bases remaining between them. Per the germline V gene, CDR1 is SGHKS and CDR2 is YYEKEE (reference sequence). The CDR3 DNA reads TGTGCCAGCAGCTTCGGGACGGGGAGAGCTGGAAACACCATATATTTT. Protein sequence: CASSFGTGRAGNTIYF. Together with reference TRBV5-5 and TRBJ1-3, the CDR3 gives the full variable domain: DAGVTQSPTHLIKTRGQQVTLRCSPISGHKSVSWYQQVLGQGPQFIFQYYEKEERGRGNFPDRFSARQFPNYSSELNVNALLLGDSALYLCASSFGTGRAGNTIYFGEGSWLTVV.

This clone was recorded a few times. The J gene is TRBJ1-3, the V gene TRBV19, with D possibly being TRBD1 (6 bases). The V end was cut by 6 bases, the J end by 0 bases, with 12 bases between. The CDR3 sequence is 15 residues long. Germline CDR1 LNHDA, CDR2 SQIVND (reference sequence). This CDR3 is CASRQDRFSGNTIYF. Written as DNA, the CDR3 is TGTGCCAGTAGACAGGACAGATTCTCTGGAAACACCATATATTTT.

The chain's CDR3 is CASSPGGSYEQYF. The CDR3 DNA follows: TGTGCCAGCAGCCCCGGGGGCTCCTACGAGCAGTACTTC. The chain links TRBV7-9 to TRBJ2-7, with TRBD2 as a possible D gene (6 bases). CDR3 length equals 13 residues. Trimming left V 5 bases short and J 0 bases short, with 8 bases between. Germline CDR1 is SEHNR and CDR2 is FQNEAQ (reference sequence).

The gene calls are TRBV25-1 and TRBJ1-1; TRBD1 is a possible D gene (6 bases). CDR3 length: 15 amino acids. Germline CDR1 reads MGHDK; CDR2 reads SYGVNS. The germline V and J ends were trimmed by 4 bases and 4 bases, with 16 bases remaining between them. CDR3 DNA: TGTGCCAGCAGTGGTAGGGGGGCCGGATTCACTGAAGCTTTCTTT. It translates to CASSGRGAGFTEAFF.